Given below is one T cell receptor (beta chain) in context. The source of the sample is a study of blood T cells in healthy people across ages. The CDR3 loop spans 14 amino acids. V was trimmed by 2 bases and J by 6 bases, leaving 11 bases between them. Germline CDR1 and CDR2: SGHTA and FQGNSA. Through a sample-barcoded 5' primer and a J-beta primer mix, a second PCR was run for roughly 6 to 11 cycles. TCRdb fed the 5' RACE reads into MiXCR, producing one record per CDR3 protein. The table has 250,000 to 300,000 distinct CDR3 sequences, 25% to 30% seen once. The receptor was derived from a woman in her 70s in good health. The gene calls are TRBV7-2 and TRBJ2-1, with D possibly being TRBD2 (5 bases). Sequencing was performed on blood. In DNA, the CDR3 is TGTGCCAGCAGCTTATCGGGGAGACCCAATGAGCAGTTCTTC. Protein sequence: CASSLSGRPNEQFF.